This T cell receptor beta chain was identified in a study of cytomegalovirus exposure and HLA in healthy donors. Study observations and caveats: A later analysis associated some 18,000 TCR beta sequences with HLA alleles at a 0.05 false discovery rate.

About this clone: As yet, its antigen is unknown.

A multiplex PCR was run with 60 Vbeta primers and 13 Jbeta primers. Clones were read by immunoSEQ multiplex PCR, and TCRdb kept only the in-frame ones, dropping some. Here the sample spans 95,000 to 150,000 clones, around 65% being singletons. The V end lost 2 bases, the J end lost 4 bases, and 6 bases lay between the germline ends. CDR1 SGHKS and CDR2 YYEKEE come from the germline V gene (reference sequence). CDR3 length equals 12 residues. The sample consisted of PBMCs. This sequence was found in a man younger than 35 in good health and CMV-seronegative. V and J are TRBV5-5 and TRBJ1-1; D remains unclear. The CDR3 sequence: CASSLWATEAFF. The CDR3 DNA sequence: TGTGCCAGCAGCTTATGGGCCACTGAAGCTTTCTTT.